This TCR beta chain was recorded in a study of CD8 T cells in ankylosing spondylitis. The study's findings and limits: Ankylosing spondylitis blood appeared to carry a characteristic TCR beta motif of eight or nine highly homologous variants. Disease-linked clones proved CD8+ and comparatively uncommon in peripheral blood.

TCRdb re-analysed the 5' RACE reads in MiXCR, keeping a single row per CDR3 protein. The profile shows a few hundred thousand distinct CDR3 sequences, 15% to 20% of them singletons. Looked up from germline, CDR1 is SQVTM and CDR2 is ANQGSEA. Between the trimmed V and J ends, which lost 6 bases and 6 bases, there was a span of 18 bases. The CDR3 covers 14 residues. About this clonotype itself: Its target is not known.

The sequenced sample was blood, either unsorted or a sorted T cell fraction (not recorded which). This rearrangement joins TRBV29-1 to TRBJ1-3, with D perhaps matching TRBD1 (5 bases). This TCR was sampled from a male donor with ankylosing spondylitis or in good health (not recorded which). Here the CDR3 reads CSVGLVGGENTIYF. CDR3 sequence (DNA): TGCAGCGTCGGGCTCGTGGGGGGAGAAAACACCATATATTTT.